This T cell receptor beta chain was captured by sequencing in a study of cytomegalovirus exposure and HLA in healthy donors. Repertoires were generated with immunoSEQ multiplex PCR, while TCRdb's copy carries only in-frame clones and drops some. The top ten clones hold around 12% of a sample with hundreds of thousands of clones, more than 75% of them seen once. General study results and limits: Across donors, most TCRs were seen rarely, yet some public ones were widespread.

Comment on this clone: Antigen specificity is unknown.

The length of the CDR3 is 14 residues. CDR1 and CDR2 from the germline V gene are MDHEN and SYDVKM. J gave up 9 bases and V 6 bases, and 9 bases lay outside the gene matches. This chain uses TRBV28 with TRBJ2-1, with 9 bases matching TRBD2. This sequence originates from a man aged 18 to 30 in good health and CMV-seropositive. Sequencing used PBMCs. CDR3: CASSLGGTSTEQFF. CDR3 DNA: TGTGCCAGCAGCTTGGGCGGGACTAGCACTGAGCAGTTCTTC.